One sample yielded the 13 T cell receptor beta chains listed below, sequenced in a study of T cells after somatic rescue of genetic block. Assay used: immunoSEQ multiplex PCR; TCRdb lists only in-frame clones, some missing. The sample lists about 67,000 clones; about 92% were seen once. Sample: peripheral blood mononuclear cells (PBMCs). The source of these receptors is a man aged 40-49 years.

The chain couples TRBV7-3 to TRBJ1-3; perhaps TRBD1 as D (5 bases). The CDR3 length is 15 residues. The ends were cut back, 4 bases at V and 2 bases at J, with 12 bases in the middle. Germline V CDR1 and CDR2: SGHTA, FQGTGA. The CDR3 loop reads CASSSQGSPGNTIYF. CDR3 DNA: TGTGCCAGCAGCTCGCAGGGATCGCCTGGAAACACCATATATTTT.

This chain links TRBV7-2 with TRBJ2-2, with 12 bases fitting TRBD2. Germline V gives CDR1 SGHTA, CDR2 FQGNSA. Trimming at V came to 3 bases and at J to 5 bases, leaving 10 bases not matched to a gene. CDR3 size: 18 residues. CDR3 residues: CASSLGLAGGPRTGELFF. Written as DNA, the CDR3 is TGTGCCAGCAGCTTGGGGCTAGCGGGAGGGCCTAGAACCGGGGAGCTGTTTTTT.

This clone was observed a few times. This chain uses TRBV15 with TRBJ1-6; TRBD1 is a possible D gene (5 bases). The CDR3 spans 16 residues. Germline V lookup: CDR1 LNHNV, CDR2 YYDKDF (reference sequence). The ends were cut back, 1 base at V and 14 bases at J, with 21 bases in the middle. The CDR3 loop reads CATSRASGTRVGTLHF. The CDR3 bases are TGTGCCACCAGCAGAGCGTCAGGGACCCGGGTTGGGACCCTCCACTTT.

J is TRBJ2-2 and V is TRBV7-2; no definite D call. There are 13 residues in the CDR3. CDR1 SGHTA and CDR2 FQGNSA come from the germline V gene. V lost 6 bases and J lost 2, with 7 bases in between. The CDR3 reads CASSPGNTGELFF. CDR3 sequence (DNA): TGTGCCAGCAGTCCTGGAAACACCGGGGAGCTGTTTTTT.

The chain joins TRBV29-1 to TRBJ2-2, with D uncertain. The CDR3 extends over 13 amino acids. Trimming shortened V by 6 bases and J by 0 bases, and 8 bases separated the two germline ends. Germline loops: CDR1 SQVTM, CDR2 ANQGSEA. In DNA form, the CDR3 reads TGCAGCGTCGCGATAACGAACACCGGGGAGCTGTTTTTT. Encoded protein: CSVAITNTGELFF.

The CDR3 DNA follows: TGTGCCAGTAGTATCAGGACTAGCGGGGGGGAGACCCAGTACTTC. Its translation: CASSIRTSGGETQYF. This chain links TRBV19 with TRBJ2-5; 14 nucleotides line up with TRBD2. CDR3 length equals 15 residues. J lost 5 bases, V lost 3 bases, and 2 bases had no gene match. The germline V gene has CDR1 LNHDA and CDR2 SQIVND (reference sequence). The full variable domain, in which reference TRBV19 and TRBJ2-5 provide the parts outside the CDR3, is DGGITQSPKYLFRKEGQNVTLSCEQNLNHDAMYWYRQDPGQGLRLIYYSQIVNDFQKGDIAEGYSVSREKKESFPLTVTSAQKNPTAFYLCASSIRTSGGETQYFGPGTRLLVL.

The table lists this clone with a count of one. The chain's CDR3 is CSASGSNEQFF. As DNA, the CDR3 is TGCAGTGCTAGTGGGTCTAATGAGCAGTTCTTC. The V and J genes are TRBV20-1 and TRBJ2-1; D remains ambiguous. CDR1 is DFQATT, CDR2 SNEGSKA, per germline (reference sequence). V was cut by 3 bases and J by 7 bases, with 7 bases left in between. The CDR3 runs 11 residues.

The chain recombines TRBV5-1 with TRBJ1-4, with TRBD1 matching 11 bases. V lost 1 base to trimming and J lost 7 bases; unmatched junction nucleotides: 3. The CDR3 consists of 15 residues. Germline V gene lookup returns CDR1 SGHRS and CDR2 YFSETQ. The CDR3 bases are TGCGCCAGCAGCTTGATTGGGACAGGGGGTGAAAAACTGTTTTTT. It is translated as CASSLIGTGGEKLFF.

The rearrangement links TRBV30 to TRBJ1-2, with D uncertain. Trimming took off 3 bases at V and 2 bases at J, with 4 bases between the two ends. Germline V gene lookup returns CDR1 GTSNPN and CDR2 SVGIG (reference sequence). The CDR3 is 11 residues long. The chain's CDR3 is CAWSGNYGYTF. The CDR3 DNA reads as TGTGCCTGGAGCGGGAACTATGGCTACACCTTC.

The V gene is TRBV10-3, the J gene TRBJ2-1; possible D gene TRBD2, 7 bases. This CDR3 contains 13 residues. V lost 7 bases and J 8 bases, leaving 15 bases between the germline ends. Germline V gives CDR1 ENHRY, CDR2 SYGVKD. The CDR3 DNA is TGTGCCATCACCATCGGGGGGCAGGATGAGCAGTTCTTC. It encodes CAITIGGQDEQFF.

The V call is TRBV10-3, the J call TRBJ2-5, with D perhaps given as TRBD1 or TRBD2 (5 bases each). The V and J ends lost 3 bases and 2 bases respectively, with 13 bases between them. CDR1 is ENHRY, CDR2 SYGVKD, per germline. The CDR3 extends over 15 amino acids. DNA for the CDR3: TGTGCCATCAGTGACCCGGGGCGGCCGCAAGAGACCCAGTACTTC. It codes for CAISDPGRPQETQYF.

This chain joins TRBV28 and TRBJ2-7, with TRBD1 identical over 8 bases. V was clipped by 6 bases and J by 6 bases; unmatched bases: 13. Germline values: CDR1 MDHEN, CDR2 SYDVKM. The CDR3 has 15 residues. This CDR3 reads CASSPYHGQGGEQYF. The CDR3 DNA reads TGTGCCAGCAGCCCCTATCACGGACAGGGCGGCGAGCAGTACTTC.

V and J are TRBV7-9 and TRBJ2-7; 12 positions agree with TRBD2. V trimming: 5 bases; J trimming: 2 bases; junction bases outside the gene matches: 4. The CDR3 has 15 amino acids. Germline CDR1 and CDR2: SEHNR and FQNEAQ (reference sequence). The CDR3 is CASSQTSGGTYEQYF. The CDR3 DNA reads TGTGCCAGCAGCCAGACTAGCGGGGGAACCTACGAGCAGTACTTC.